One and the same sample provided the 3 T cell receptor beta chains below, sequenced in a study of blood T cells in healthy people across ages. Through a sample-barcoded 5' primer and a J-beta primer mix, a second PCR was run for roughly 6 to 12 cycles. TCRdb reprocessed the 5' RACE reads with MiXCR, giving one entry per CDR3 protein. The sample contains 760,000 or so distinct CDR3 sequences, approximately 25% of which appear only once. The same data also went into a second study, on T cells of mothers and their children.

Sample: blood. Every receptor here comes from a boy between 10 and 17 years old in good health.

This chain links TRBV18 with TRBJ1-2, with D unclear. Germline lookup yields CDR1 KGHSH and CDR2 LQKENI. This CDR3 region has 14 residues. V was clipped by 3 bases and J by 6 bases, with 14 bases between them. CDR3 DNA: TGTGCCAGCTCACCCGGAGCGGTGAATAATGGCTACACCTTC. Protein product: CASSPGAVNNGYTF.

V is TRBV18 and J is TRBJ1-4; 11 bases fit TRBD1. Germline V gene lookup returns CDR1 KGHSH and CDR2 LQKENI. V was clipped by 4 bases and J by 6 bases; unmatched bases: 4. The CDR3 runs 15 residues. CDR3 protein: CASSRTGGYDEKLFF. For the CDR3, the DNA is TGTGCCAGCTCACGGACAGGGGGCTATGATGAAAAACTGTTTTTT.

This chain links TRBV11-2 with TRBJ2-1, with TRBD1 identical over 9 bases. After removal of 1 base from V and 8 bases from J, the junction contained 6 bases not matched to a gene. Germline CDR1 is SGHAT and CDR2 is FQNNGV. This CDR3 is 15 amino acids long. This CDR3 is CASSLGGQGFDEQFF. In nucleotides, the CDR3 is TGTGCCAGCAGCTTAGGAGGACAGGGGTTCGATGAGCAGTTCTTC.